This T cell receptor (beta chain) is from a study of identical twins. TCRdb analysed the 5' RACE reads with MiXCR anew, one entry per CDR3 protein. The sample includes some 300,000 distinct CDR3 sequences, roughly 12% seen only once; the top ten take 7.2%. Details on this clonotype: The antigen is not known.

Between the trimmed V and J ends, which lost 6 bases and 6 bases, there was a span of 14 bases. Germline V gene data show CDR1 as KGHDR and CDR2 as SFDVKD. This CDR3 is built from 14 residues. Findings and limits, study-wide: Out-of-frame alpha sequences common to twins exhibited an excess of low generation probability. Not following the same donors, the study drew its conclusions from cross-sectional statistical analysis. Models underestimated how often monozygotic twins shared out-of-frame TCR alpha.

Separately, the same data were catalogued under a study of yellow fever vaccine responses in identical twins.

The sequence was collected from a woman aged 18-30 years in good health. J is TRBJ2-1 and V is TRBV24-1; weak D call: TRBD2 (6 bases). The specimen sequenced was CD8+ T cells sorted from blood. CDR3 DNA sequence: TGTGCCACCAGTTCCAGGGACTCTTTCAATGAGCAGTTCTTC. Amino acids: CATSSRDSFNEQFF.